The rows below give T cell receptor beta chains drawn from one sample of a study of T cell clonotyping in hematopoietic cell transplantation. Data came from immunoSEQ multiplex PCR; TCRdb stores just in-frame clones and leaves some out. The table has more than 25,000 clones, 90% to 95% seen once. The specimen comprised peripheral blood mononuclear cells, sampled before stem cell transplant. These receptors all stem from a man aged 50-59 years with acute myeloid leukemia. Some clones in this sample may be carry-over from other donors' samples. Both conserved end residues are part of each CDR3. A D gene is named only where the DNA matches it firmly. Only some rows state a clone size, as once, few, many or a class for expanded clones.

TRBV7-9	NA	NA	TRBJ2-3	CASSFPRDTQYF	TGTGCCAGCAGCTTCCCGAGAGATACGCAGTATTTT
TRBV28	NA	NA	TRBJ1-2	CASRIPNYGYTF	TGTGCCAGCAGAATCCCTAACTATGGCTACACCTTC
TRBV19	NA	NA	TRBJ1-2	CASRQAFSYGYTF	TGTGCCAGCAGACAGGCCTTTAGCTATGGCTACACCTTC
TRBV19	once	NA	TRBJ1-6	CASSNSLGDSPLHF	TGTGCCAGTAGTAACTCCCTAGGCGATTCACCCCTCCACTTT
TRBV5-4	few	TRBD2	TRBJ2-3	CASSLMPSGRIADTQYF	TGTGCCAGCAGCTTGATGCCTAGCGGGAGGATCGCAGATACGCAGTATTTT
TRBV30	NA	NA	TRBJ1-1	CAWNSLNTEAFF	TGTGCCTGGAACAGTCTGAACACTGAAGCTTTCTTT
TRBV2	NA	TRBD1	TRBJ2-4	CASRQSTGENIQYF	TGTGCCAGCAGACAGTCGACAGGGGAAAACATTCAGTACTTC
TRBV11-2	once	NA	TRBJ1-1	CASSFRGGGTEAFF	TGTGCCAGCAGTTTCAGGGGAGGCGGAACTGAAGCTTTCTTT
TRBV5-4	NA	NA	TRBJ2-6	CASSLFGANVLTF	TGTGCCAGCAGCTTGTTCGGGGCCAACGTCCTGACTTTC
TRBV9	NA	NA	TRBJ2-7	CASSATYSGLTYEQYF	TGTGCCAGCAGCGCTACATACTCCGGGTTAACCTACGAGCAGTACTTC
TRBV7-9	NA	NA	TRBJ1-2	CASSPEQGGYGYTF	TGTGCCAGCAGCCCGGAGCAGGGAGGCTATGGCTACACCTTC
TRBV2	NA	NA	TRBJ1-4	CASSELWGNEKLFF	TGTGCCAGCAGTGAATTGTGGGGTAATGAAAAACTGTTTTTT
TRBV4-1	NA	NA	TRBJ2-7	CASSPHSAEPYEQYF	TGCGCCTCAAGCCCCCATAGCGCCGAACCCTACGAGCAGTACTTC
TRBV27	NA	NA	TRBJ2-7	CASSSQAMVHYEQYF	TGTGCCAGCAGTTCCCAGGCCATGGTGCATTACGAGCAGTACTTC
TRBV4-3	NA	TRBD1	TRBJ2-3	CASSQDPRTGLRDTQYF	TGCGCCAGCAGCCAAGATCCCCGGACAGGGTTAAGGGATACGCAGTATTTT
TRBV19	NA	NA	TRBJ2-7	CASSGRTPYEQYF	TGTGCCAGTAGTGGACGGACGCCCTACGAGCAGTACTTC
TRBV21-1	NA	NA	TRBJ2-7	CATPPRRGRDEQYF	TGTGCCACCCCGCCACGAAGGGGAAGAGACGAGCAGTACTTC
TRBV4-1	NA	NA	TRBJ2-2	CASSLGENTGELFF	TGCGCCAGCAGCCTGGGGGAAAACACCGGGGAGCTGTTTTTT
TRBV4-2	once	NA	TRBJ1-2	CASSRDPGANYGYTF	TGTGCCAGCAGCCGGGATCCGGGAGCTAACTATGGCTACACCTTC
TRBV5-4	NA	NA	TRBJ2-5	CASSLDFVSARETQYF	TGTGCCAGCAGCTTGGATTTTGTCAGCGCCCGAGAGACCCAGTACTTC
TRBV7-9	once	TRBD2	TRBJ2-2	CASQGLLAGALNTGELFF	TGTGCCAGCCAGGGGCTTTTAGCGGGGGCCCTGAACACCGGGGAGCTGTTTTTT
TRBV7-2	NA	TRBD1	TRBJ1-5	CASSFTGGDQPQHF	TGTGCCAGCAGCTTCACAGGGGGCGATCAGCCCCAGCATTTT
TRBV30	NA	TRBD2	TRBJ2-7	CAWSVGGSFYEQYF	TGTGCCTGGAGTGTGGGCGGGAGTTTCTACGAGCAGTACTTC
TRBV4-3	NA	NA	TRBJ2-4	CASSQDGIVGAKNIQYF	TGCGCCAGCAGCCAAGATGGAATAGTGGGGGCCAAAAACATTCAGTACTTC
TRBV28	NA	NA	TRBJ2-6	CASSSSLSGANVLTF	TGTGCCAGCAGTTCCTCACTCTCTGGGGCCAACGTCCTGACTTTC